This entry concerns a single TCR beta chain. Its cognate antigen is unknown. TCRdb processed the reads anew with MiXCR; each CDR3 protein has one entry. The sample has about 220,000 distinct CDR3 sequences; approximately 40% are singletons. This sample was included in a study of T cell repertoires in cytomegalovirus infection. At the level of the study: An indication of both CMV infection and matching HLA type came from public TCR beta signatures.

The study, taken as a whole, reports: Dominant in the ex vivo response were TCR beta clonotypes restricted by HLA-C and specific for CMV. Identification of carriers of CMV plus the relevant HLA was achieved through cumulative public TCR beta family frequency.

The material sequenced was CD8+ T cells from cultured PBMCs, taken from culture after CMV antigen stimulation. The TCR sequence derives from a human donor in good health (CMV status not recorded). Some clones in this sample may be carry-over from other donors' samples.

CDR3 DNA: TGTGCCAGCAGTTACTCGGATTCCGGGACTGAAGCTTTCTTT. Protein sequence: CASSYSDSGTEAFF. This chain uses TRBV6-5 with TRBJ1-1; D not resolved. The CDR3 sequence is 14 residues long. Germline V gene lookup returns CDR1 MNHEY and CDR2 SVGAGI. Trimming shortened V by 0 bases and J by 5 bases, and 10 bases separated the two germline ends.